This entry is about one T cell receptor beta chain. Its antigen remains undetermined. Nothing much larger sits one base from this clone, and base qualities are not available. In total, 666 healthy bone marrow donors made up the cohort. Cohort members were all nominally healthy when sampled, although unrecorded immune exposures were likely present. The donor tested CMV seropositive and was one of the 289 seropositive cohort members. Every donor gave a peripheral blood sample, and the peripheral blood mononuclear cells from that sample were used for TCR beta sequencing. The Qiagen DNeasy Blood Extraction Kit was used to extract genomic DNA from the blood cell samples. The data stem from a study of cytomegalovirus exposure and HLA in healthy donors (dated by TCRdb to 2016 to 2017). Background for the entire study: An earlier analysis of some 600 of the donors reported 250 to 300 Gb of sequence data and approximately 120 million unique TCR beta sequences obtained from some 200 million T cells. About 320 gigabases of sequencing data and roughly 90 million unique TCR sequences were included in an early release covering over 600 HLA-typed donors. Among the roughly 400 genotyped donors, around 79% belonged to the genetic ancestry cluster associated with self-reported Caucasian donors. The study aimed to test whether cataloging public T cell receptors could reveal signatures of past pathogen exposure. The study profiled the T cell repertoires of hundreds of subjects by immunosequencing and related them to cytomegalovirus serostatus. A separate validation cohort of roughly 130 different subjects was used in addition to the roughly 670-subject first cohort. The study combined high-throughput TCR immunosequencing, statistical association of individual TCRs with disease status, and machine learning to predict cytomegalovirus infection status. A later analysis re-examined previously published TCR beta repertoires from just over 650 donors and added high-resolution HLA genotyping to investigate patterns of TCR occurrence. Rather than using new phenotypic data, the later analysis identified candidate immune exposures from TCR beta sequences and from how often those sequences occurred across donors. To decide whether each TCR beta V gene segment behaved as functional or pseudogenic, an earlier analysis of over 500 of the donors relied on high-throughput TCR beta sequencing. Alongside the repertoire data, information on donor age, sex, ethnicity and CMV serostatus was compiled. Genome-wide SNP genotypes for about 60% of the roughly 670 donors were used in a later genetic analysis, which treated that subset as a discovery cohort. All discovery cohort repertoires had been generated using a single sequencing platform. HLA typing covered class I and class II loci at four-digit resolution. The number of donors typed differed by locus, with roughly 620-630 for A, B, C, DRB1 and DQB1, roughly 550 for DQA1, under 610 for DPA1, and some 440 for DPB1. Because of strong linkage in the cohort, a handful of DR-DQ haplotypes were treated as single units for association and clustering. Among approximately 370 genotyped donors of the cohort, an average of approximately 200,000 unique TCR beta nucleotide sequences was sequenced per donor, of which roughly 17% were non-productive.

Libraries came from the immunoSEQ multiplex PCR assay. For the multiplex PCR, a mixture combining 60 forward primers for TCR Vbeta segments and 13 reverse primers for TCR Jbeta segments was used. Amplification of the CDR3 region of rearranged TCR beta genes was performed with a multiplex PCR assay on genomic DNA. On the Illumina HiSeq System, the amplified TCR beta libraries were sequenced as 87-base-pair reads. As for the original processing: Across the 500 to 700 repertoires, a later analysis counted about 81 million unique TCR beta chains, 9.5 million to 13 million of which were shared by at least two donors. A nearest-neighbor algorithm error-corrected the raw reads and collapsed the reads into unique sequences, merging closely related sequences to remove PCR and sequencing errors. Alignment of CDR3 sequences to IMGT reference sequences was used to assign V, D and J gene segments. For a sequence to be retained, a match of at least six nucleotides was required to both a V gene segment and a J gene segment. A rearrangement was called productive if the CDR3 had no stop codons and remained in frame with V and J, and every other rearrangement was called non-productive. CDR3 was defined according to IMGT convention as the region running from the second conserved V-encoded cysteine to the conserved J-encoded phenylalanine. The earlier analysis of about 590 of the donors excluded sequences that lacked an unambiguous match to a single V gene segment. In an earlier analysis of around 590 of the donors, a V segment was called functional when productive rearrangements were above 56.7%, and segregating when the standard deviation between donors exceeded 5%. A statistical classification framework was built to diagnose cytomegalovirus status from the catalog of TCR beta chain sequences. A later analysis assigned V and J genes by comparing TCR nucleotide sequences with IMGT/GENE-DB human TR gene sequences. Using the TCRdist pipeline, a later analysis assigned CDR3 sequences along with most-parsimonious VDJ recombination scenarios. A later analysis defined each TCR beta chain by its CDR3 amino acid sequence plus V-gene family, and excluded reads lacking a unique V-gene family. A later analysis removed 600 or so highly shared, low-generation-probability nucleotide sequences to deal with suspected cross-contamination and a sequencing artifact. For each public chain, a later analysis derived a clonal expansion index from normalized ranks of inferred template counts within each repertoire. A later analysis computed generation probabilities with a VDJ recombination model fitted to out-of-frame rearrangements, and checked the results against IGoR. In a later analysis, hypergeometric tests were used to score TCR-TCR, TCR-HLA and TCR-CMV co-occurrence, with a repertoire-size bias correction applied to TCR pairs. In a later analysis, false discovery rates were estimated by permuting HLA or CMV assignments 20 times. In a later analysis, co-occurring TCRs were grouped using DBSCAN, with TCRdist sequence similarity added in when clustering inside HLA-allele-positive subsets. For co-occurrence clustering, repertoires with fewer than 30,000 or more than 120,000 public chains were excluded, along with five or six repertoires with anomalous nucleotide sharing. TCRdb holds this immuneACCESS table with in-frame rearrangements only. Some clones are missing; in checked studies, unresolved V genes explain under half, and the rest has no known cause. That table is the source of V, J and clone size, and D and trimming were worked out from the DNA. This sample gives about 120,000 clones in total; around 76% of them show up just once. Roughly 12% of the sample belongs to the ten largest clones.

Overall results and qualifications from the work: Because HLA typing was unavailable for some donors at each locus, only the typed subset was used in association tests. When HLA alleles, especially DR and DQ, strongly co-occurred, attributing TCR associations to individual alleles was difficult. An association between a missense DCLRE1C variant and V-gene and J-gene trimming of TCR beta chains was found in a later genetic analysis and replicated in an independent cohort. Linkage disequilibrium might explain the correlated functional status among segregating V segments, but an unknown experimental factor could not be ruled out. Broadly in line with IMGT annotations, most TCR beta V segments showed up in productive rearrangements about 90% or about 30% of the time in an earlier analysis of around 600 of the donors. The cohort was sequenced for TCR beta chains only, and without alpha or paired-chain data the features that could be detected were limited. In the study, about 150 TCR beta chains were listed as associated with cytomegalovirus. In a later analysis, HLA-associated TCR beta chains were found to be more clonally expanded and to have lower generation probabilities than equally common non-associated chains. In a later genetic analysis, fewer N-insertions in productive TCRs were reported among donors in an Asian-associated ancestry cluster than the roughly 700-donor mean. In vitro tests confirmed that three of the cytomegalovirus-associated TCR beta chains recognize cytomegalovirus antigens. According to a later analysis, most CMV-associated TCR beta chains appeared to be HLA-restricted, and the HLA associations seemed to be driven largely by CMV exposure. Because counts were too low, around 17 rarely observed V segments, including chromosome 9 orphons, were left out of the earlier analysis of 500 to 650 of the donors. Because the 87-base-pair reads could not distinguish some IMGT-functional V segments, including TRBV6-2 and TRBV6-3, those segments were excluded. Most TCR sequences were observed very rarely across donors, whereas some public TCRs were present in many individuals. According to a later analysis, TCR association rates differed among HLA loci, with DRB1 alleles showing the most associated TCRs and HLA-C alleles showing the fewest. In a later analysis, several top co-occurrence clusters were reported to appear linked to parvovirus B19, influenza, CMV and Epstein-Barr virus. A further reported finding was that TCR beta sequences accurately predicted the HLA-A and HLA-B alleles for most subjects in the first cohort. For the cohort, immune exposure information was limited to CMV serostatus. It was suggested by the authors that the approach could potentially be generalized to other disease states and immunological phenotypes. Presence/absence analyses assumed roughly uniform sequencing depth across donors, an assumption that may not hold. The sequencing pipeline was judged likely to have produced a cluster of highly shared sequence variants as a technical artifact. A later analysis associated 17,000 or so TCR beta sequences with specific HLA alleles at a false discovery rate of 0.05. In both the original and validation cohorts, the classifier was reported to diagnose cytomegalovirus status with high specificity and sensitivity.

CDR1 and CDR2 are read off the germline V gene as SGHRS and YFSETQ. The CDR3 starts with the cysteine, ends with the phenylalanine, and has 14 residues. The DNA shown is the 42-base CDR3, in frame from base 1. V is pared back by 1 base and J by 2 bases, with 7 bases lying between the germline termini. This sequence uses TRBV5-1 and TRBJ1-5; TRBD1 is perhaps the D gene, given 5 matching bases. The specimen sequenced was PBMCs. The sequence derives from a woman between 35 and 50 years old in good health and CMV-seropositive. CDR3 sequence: CASSLLGGNQPQHF. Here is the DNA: TGCGCCAGCAGCTTGTTAGGGGGCAATCAGCCCCAGCATTTT.